The 12 T cell receptor beta chains in this list originate from one sample, sequenced in a study of spatial heterogeneity in lung cancer. Documented time point: sample taken at primary tumor resection. No cells were sorted before sequencing. The whole RNA sequenced was extracted from tumor, nontumor lung or frozen PBMC. TCRdb independently ran MiXCR on the 5' RACE reads; one entry per CDR3 protein. The sample contains some 64,000 distinct CDR3 sequences, around 8.2% of which appear only once. Sequencing was performed on PBMCs, taken at surgery. The source is a female donor with early-stage non-small cell lung cancer.

This clonotype was seen once. V gene TRBV12-3 or TRBV12-4 combines with J gene TRBJ2-5, with unresolved D. The CDR3 is 12 amino acids. V lost 2 bases to trimming and J lost 6 bases, with 7 bases between them. DNA for the CDR3: TGTGCCAGCAGTTTACCCGAAAAGACCCAGTACTTC. Protein product: CASSLPEKTQYF.

In this sample, this clonotype turned up a few times. The genes are TRBV28 and TRBJ1-5; D gene uncertain. Trimming took off 3 bases at V and 2 bases at J, with 14 bases between the two ends. The CDR3 is 16 amino acids. Germline CDR1 reads MDHEN; CDR2 reads SYDVKM. Written as DNA, the CDR3 is TGTGCCAGCAGTTTGATGGGGTATGTTGGCAATCAGCCCCAGCATTTT. This translates into CASSLMGYVGNQPQHF.

This clonotype was observed at least ten times. The V gene is TRBV20-1, the J gene TRBJ1-2; 10 bases map to TRBD1. Germline values: CDR1 DFQATT, CDR2 SNEGSKA (reference sequence). J lost 4 bases, V lost 4 bases, and 3 bases had no gene match. The CDR3 loop spans 13 amino acids. CDR3 sequence (DNA): TGCAGTGCTATTGACAGGGGGCCCTATGGCTACACCTTC. Its translation: CSAIDRGPYGYTF.

This clonotype was found a few times. This chain connects TRBV5-1 to TRBJ2-2; no firm D call. V shed 2 bases and J shed 1 base, with 9 bases lying between them. The CDR3 totals 15 residues. Per germline, CDR1 SGHRS and CDR2 YFSETQ. CDR3 bases: TGCGCCAGCAGCTTAACGGCGGTGAACACCGGGGAGCTGTTTTTT. Residues: CASSLTAVNTGELFF.

The J gene is TRBJ2-1, the V gene TRBV6-2 or TRBV6-3; 7 nucleotides line up with TRBD2. After removal of 2 bases from V and 5 bases from J, the junction contained 9 bases not matched to a gene. This CDR3 spans 16 amino acids. From germline, CDR1 is MNHEY and CDR2 SVGEGT. The chain's CDR3 is CASSYPSGAPNNEQFF. CDR3 in DNA: TGTGCCAGCAGTTACCCCAGCGGGGCCCCCAACAATGAGCAGTTCTTC.

This clonotype has at least ten counts. V usage is TRBV7-2 and J usage is TRBJ2-1; 7 bases line up with TRBD2. Germline CDR1 reads SGHTA; CDR2 reads FQGNSA. Trimming at V came to 5 bases and at J to 4 bases, leaving 11 bases not matched to a gene. The CDR3 runs 16 residues. As DNA, the CDR3 is TGTGCCAGCAGCGGATCCCTAGCGGAGGTTTACAATGAGCAGTTCTTC. This gives the protein CASSGSLAEVYNEQFF.

The rearrangement links TRBV12-5 to TRBJ2-5; D unclear. The CDR3 runs 10 residues. V was clipped by 6 bases and J by 7 bases, with 6 bases between them. Germline V lookup: CDR1 LGHNT, CDR2 FRNRAP. The CDR3 loop reads CASGKGTQYF. The CDR3 coding sequence is TGTGCTAGTGGCAAGGGGACCCAGTACTTC.

V usage is TRBV20-1 and J usage is TRBJ1-4; 8 nucleotides match TRBD1. Germline V lookup: CDR1 DFQATT, CDR2 SNEGSKA (reference sequence). The CDR3 has 15 amino acids. Trimming removed 0 bases from V and 3 bases from J; junction bases left unmatched: 3. In DNA form, the CDR3 reads TGCAGTGCTAGAGACAGGGGGCTGGCTAATGAAAAACTGTTTTTT. Encoded protein: CSARDRGLANEKLFF.

V is TRBV7-6 and J is TRBJ2-7, with D maybe TRBD2 (5 bases). The CDR3 is made up of 16 amino acids. Germline V lookup: CDR1 SGHVS, CDR2 FNYEAQ. Trimming cost V 2 bases and J 5 bases, with 19 bases left between them. For the CDR3, the DNA is TGTGCCAGCAGCTTAAATCCCGGCAGGATCGGGAACGAGCAGTACTTC. Encoded protein: CASSLNPGRIGNEQYF.

This clonotype has only a few counts. At one of its ends the junction is not consistent with the germline gene, which may arise from a read error. The chain carries TRBV9 and TRBJ1-6; TRBD1 is a possible D gene (6 bases). Germline V gene lookup returns CDR1 SGDLS and CDR2 YYNGEE. The CDR3 runs 14 residues. CDR3 sequence reads: CASSADSFNSPLHF. For the CDR3, the DNA is TGTGCCAGCAGCGCGGACAGCTTTAATTCACCCCTCCATTTT.

The chain is built from TRBV2 and TRBJ1-4; D perhaps matches TRBD1 (6 bases). Germline values: CDR1 SNHLY, CDR2 FYNNEI. Trimming shortened V by 6 bases and J by 8 bases, and 16 bases separated the two germline ends. The CDR3 has 14 residues. The CDR3 spells CASRAQGGGEKLFF. The DNA for the CDR3 is TGTGCCAGCAGGGCACAGGGAGGTGGCGAAAAACTGTTTTTT. Looking up the rest from reference TRBV2 and TRBJ1-4 gives the full variable domain: EPEVTQTPSHQVTQMGQEVILRCVPISNHLYFYWYRQILGQKVEFLVSFYNNEISEKSEIFDDQFSVERPDGSNFTLKIRSTKLEDSAMYFCASRAQGGGEKLFFGSGTQLSVL.

J is TRBJ1-1 and V is TRBV6-5, with TRBD1 matching 10 bases. The V segment lost 0 bases and the J segment 1 base; nucleotides outside the gene matches: 5. CDR1 and CDR2 (germline): MNHEY, SVGAGI. This CDR3 has 17 amino acids. CDR3 amino acids: CASSYSRTGGPNTEAFF. The CDR3 nucleotides read TGTGCCAGCAGTTACTCCCGGACAGGGGGTCCGAACACTGAAGCTTTCTTT.